A single T cell receptor beta chain is shown here with its context. Alongside a J-beta primer mix, a sample-barcoded 5' primer served in a second PCR lasting 7 to 11 cycles. TCRdb redid the calling of the 5' RACE reads with MiXCR, one entry per CDR3 protein. The table includes hundreds of thousands of distinct CDR3 sequences, around three fifths detected once. These data originate in a study of blood T cells in healthy people across ages. Those donating, healthy Caucasian individuals from Russia, were aged roughly 6 to 90. CDR1 and CDR2 from the germline V gene are MDHEN and SYDVKM. The length of the CDR3 is 14 residues. V lost 6 bases and J 2 bases, leaving 14 bases between the germline ends.

The source material was blood. The chain links TRBV28 to TRBJ2-7, with D possibly TRBD1 on 5 matching bases. This clonotype was sampled from a man aged 40-55 years in good health. CDR3 DNA sequence: TGTGCCAGCAGCTCAGTCCGGACACCCTACGAGCAGTACTTC. It encodes CASSSVRTPYEQYF.